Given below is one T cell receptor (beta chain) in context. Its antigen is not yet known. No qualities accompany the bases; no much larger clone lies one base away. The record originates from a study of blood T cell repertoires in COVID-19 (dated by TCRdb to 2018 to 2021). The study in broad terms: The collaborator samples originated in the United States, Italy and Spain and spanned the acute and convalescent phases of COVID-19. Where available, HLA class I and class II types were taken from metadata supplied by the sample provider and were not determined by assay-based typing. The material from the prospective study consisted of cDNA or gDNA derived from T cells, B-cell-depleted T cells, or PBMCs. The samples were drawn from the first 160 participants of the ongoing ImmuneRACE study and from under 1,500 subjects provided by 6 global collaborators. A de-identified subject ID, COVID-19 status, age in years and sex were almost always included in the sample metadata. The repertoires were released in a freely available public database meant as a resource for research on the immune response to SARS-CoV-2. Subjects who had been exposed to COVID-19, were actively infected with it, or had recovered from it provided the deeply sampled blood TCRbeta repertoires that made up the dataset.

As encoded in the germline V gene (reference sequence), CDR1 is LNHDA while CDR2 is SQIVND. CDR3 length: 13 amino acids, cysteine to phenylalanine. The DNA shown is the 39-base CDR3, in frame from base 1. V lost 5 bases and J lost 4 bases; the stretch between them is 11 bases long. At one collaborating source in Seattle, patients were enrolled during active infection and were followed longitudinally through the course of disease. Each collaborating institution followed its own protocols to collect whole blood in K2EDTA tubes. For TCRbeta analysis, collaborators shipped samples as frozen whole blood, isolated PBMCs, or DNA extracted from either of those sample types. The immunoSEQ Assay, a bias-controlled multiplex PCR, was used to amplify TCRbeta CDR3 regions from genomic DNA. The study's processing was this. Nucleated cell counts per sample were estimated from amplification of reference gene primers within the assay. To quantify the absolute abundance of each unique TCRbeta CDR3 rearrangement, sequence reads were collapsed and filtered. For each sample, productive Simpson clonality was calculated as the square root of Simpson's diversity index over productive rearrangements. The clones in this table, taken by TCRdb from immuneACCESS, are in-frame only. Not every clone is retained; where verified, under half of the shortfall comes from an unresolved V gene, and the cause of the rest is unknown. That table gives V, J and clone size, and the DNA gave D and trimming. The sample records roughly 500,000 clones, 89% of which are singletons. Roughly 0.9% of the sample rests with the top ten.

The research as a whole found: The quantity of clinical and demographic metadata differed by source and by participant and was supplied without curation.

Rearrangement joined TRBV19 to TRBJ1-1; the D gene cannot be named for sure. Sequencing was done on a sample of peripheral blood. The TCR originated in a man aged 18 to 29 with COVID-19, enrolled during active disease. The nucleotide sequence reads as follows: TGTGCCAGTAGTCGACAACGGGGCACTGAAGCTTTCTTT. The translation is CASSRQRGTEAFF.